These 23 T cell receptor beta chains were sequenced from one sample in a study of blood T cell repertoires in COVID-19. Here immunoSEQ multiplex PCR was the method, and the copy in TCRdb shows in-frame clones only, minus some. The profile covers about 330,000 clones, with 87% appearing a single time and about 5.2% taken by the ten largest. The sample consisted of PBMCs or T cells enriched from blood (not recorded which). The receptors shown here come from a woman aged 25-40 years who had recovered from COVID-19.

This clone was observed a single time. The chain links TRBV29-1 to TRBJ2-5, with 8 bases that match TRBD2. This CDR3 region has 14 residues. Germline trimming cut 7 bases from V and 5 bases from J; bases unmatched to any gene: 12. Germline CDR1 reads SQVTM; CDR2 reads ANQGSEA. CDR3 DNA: TGCAGCGCCGAAAACGGGGGGGCCTTTGAGACCCAGTACTTC. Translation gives CSAENGGAFETQYF.

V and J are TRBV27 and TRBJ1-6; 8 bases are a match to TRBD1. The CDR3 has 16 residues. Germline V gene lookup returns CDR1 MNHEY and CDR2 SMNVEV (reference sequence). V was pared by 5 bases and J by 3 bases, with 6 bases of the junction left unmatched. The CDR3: CASSPRTGLYNSPLHF. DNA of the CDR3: TGTGCCAGCAGTCCCCGGACAGGGCTCTATAATTCACCCCTCCACTTT.

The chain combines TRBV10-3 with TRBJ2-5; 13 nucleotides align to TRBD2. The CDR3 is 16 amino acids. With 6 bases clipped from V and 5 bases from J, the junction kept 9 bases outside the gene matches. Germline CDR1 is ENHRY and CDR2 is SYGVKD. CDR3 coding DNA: TGTGCCATCAGCGTACAACTAGCGGGGGGGCACGAGACCCAGTACTTC. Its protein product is CAISVQLAGGHETQYF.

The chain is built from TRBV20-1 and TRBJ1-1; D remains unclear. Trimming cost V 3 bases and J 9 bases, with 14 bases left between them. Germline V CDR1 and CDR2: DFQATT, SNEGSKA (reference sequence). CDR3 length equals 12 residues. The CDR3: CSASETLPQAFF. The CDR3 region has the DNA TGCAGTGCTAGTGAGACACTCCCCCAAGCTTTCTTT.

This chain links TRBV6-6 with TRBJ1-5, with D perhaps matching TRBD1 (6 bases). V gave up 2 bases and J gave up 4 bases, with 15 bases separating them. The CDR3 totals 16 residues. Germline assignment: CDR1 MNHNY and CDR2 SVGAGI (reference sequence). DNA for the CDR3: TGTGCCAGCAGTTACGGACAACAGGGAGGGAATCAGCCCCAGCATTTT. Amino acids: CASSYGQQGGNQPQHF.

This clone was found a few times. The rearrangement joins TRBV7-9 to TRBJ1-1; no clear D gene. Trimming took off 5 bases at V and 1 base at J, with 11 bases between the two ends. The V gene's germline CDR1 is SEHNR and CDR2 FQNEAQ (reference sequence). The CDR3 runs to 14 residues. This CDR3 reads CASSLPGSNTEAFF. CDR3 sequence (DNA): TGTGCCAGCAGCCTCCCCGGGTCGAACACTGAAGCTTTCTTT.

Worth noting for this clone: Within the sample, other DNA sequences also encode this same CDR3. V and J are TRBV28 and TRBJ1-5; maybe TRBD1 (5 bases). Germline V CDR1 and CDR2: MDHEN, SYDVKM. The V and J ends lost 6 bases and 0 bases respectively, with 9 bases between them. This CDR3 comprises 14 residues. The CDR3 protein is CASSLGGSNQPQHF. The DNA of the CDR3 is TGTGCCAGCAGCCTGGGGGGTAGCAATCAGCCCCAGCATTTT.

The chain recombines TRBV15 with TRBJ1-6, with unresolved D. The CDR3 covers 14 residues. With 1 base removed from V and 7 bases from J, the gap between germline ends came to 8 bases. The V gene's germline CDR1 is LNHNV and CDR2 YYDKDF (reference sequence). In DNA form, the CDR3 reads TGTGCCACCAGCAGAGGGTTGGGCAATTCACCCCTCCACTTT. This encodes CATSRGLGNSPLHF.

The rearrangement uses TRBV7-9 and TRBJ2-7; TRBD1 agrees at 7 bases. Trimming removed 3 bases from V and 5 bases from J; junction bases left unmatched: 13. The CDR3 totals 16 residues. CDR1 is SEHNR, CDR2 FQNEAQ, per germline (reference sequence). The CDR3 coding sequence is TGTGCCAGCAGCTTTAGCCAACAGGGGAATGACAACGAGCAGTACTTC. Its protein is CASSFSQQGNDNEQYF.

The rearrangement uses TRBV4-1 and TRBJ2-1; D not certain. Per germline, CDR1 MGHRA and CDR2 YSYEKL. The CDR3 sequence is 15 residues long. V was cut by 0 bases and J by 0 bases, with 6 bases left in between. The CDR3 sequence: CASSQDGFSYNEQFF. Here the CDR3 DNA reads TGCGCCAGCAGCCAAGACGGGTTCTCCTACAATGAGCAGTTCTTC.

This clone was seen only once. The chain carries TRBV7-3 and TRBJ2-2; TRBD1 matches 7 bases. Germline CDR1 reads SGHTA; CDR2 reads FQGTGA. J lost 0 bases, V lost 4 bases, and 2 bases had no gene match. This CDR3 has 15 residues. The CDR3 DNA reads TGTGCCAGCAGCTCAGGACAGGCGAACACCGGGGAGCTGTTTTTT. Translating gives CASSSGQANTGELFF.

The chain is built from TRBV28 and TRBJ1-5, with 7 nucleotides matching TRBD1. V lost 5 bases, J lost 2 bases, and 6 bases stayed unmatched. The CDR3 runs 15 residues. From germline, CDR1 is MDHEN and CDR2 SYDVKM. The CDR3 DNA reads TGTGCCAGCAGTCCCCGACAGGGAGGCAATCAGCCCCAGCATTTT. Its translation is CASSPRQGGNQPQHF.

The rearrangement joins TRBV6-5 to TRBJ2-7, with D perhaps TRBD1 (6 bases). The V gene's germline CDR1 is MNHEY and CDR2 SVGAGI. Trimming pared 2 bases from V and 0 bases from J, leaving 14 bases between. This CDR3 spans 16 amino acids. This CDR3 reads CASSYGAQGHSYEQYF. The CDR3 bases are TGTGCCAGCAGTTACGGCGCCCAGGGGCACTCCTACGAGCAGTACTTC.

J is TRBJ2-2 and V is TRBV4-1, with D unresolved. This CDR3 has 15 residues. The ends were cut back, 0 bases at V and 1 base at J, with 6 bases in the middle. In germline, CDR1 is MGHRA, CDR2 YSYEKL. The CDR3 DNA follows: TGCGCCAGCAGCCAAGACGCAGGGAACACCGGGGAGCTGTTTTTT. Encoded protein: CASSQDAGNTGELFF.

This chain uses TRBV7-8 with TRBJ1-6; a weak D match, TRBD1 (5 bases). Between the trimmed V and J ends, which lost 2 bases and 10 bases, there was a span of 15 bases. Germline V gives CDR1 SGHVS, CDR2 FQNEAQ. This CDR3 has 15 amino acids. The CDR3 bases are TGTGCCAGCAGCTTATTTGCGCAGGGAGGCTCACCCCTCCACTTT. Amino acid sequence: CASSLFAQGGSPLHF.

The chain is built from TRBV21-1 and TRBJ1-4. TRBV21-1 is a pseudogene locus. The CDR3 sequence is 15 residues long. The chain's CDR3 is CASSKSRRRSEKLFF. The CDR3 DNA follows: TGTGCCAGCAGCAAATCAAGAAGGAGGTCTGAAAAACTGTTTTTT.

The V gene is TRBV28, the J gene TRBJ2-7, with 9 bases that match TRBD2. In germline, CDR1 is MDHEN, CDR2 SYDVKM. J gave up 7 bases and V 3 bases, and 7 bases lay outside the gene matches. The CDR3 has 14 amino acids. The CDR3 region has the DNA TGTGCCAGCAGTTTCGGGACTAGCTTCGATGAGCAGTACTTC. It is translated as CASSFGTSFDEQYF.

As DNA, the CDR3 is TGTGCCAGCAGCTTACAGCCGGGACAGGGGGCATGGACTGAAGCTTTCTTT. Its translation: CASSLQPGQGAWTEAFF. This sequence joins TRBV5-4 and TRBJ1-1, with TRBD1 matching over 12 bases. V lost 2 bases and J lost 5; bases outside the gene matches: 10. Looked up from germline, CDR1 is SGHNT and CDR2 is YYREEE (reference sequence). The CDR3 runs 17 residues.

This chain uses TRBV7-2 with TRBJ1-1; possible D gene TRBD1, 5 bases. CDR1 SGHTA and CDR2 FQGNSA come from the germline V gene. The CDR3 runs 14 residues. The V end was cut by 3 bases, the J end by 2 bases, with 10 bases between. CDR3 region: CASSFSRENTEAFF. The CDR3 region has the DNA TGTGCCAGCAGCTTCTCCAGGGAAAACACTGAAGCTTTCTTT.

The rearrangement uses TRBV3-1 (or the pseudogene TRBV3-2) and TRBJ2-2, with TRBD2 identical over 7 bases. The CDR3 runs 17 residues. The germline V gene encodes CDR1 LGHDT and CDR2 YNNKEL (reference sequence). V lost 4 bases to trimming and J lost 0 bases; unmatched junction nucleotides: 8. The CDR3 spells CASSLNTGGPNTGELFF. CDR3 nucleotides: TGTGCCAGCAGCCTAAATACGGGGGGTCCGAACACCGGGGAGCTGTTTTTT.

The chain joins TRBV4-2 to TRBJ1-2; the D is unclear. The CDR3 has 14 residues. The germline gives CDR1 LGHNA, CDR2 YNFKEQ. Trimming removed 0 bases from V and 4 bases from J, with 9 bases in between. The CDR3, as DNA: TGTGCCAGCAGCCAAGATCTATACTCCTATGGCTACACCTTC. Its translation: CASSQDLYSYGYTF.

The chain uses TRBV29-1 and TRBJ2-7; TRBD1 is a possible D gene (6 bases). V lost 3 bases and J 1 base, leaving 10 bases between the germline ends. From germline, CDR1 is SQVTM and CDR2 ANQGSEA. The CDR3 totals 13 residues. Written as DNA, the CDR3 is TGCAGCGTTGAGTCGGGACAATCCTACGAGCAGTACTTC. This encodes CSVESGQSYEQYF.

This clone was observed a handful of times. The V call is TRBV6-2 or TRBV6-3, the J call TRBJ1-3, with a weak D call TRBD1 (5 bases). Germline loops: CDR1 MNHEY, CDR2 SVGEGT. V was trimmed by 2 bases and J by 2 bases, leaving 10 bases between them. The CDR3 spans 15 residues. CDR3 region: CASSYRRGTGNTIYF. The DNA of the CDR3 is TGTGCCAGCAGTTACCGTCGGGGGACTGGAAACACCATATATTTT.